The 19 T cell receptor beta chains in this list originate from one sample, sequenced in a study of human T cells and chemical hapten exposure (dated by TCRdb to 2020 to 2022). The library was obtained by RACE. TCRdb shows the sequencer as NextSeq 500. Using fastp at Q25 and MiXCR, TCRdb reprocessed the public reads and kept productive beta chains. Identical CDR3 protein sequences are pooled into one entry, listed with their most common genes and DNA. Here the sample has under 200,000 distinct CDR3 sequences; roughly a quarter occur a single time. Around 2.3% of the sample rests with the top ten. In light of the paper, this sample's time point label describes: patch test 3, about 24 weeks after DPC sensitization. The sample's treatment or condition label, decoded: therapeutic diphenylcyclopropenone sensitization with weekly scalp DPC. Sequenced here: whole blood, sampled in connection with sensitization to the hapten diphenylcyclopropenone (DPC). The receptors derive from a woman aged 18-35 years with alopecia areata. Some clones in this sample may be carry-over from other donors' samples.

CDR3 residues: CASSQDLGHEQYF. CDR3 sequence (DNA): TGCGCCAGCAGCCAAGATCTTGGGCACGAGCAGTACTTC. J is TRBJ2-7 and V is TRBV4-3, with D unresolved. V was trimmed by 0 bases and J by 5 bases, leaving 8 bases between them. The CDR3 is 13 amino acids. Per germline, CDR1 LGHNA and CDR2 YSLEER.

This clonotype appeared a few times. The chain carries TRBV25-1 and TRBJ2-4, with D possibly TRBD1 on 5 matching bases. The CDR3 covers 12 residues. Per germline, CDR1 MGHDK and CDR2 SYGVNS. The V end was cut by 5 bases, the J end by 8 bases, with 10 bases between. CDR3 in amino acids: CASSSTGDIQYF. The CDR3, as DNA: TGTGCCAGCAGTTCCACAGGAGACATTCAGTACTTC.

J is TRBJ2-1 and V is TRBV20-1; 11 positions agree with TRBD2. J was trimmed by 1 base and V by 4 bases; bases with no gene match: 3. This CDR3 comprises 15 residues. CDR1 and CDR2 (germline): DFQATT, SNEGSKA (reference sequence). The CDR3: CSAMGLAESYNEQFF. CDR3 DNA: TGCAGTGCTATGGGACTAGCGGAGTCCTACAATGAGCAGTTCTTC.

This chain joins TRBV25-1 and TRBJ2-7; no reliable D call. Trimming removed 2 bases from V and 5 bases from J, with 4 bases in between. The CDR3 runs 11 residues. In germline, CDR1 is MGHDK, CDR2 SYGVNS. CDR3 nucleotides: TGTGCCAGCAGTGAACGGGACGAGCAGTACTTC. Its translation is CASSERDEQYF.

This rearrangement joins TRBV6-6 to TRBJ2-7; D unresolved. Germline V gene data show CDR1 as MNHNY and CDR2 as SVGAGI (reference sequence). This CDR3 spans 13 amino acids. V was cut by 5 bases and J by 0 bases, with 8 bases left in between. The chain's CDR3 is CASSRLSSYEQYF. CDR3 bases: TGTGCCAGCAGTAGACTGAGCTCCTACGAGCAGTACTTC.

The chain employs TRBV29-1 and TRBJ1-1; no clear D gene. Per germline, CDR1 SQVTM and CDR2 ANQGSEA. V was pared by 8 bases and J by 2 bases, with 15 bases between. This CDR3 contains 13 residues. The CDR3 loop is CSYRPNFNTEAFF. The CDR3 DNA reads TGCAGCTACCGTCCCAACTTTAACACTGAAGCTTTCTTT.

The chain carries TRBV6-5 and TRBJ1-2; D remains ambiguous. Germline CDR1 MNHEY, CDR2 SVGAGI. This CDR3 comprises 15 residues. V shed 0 bases and J shed 2 bases, with 10 bases lying between them. The CDR3 bases are TGTGCCAGCAGTTACTCCTTCAACCGGAACTATGGCTACACCTTC. It codes for CASSYSFNRNYGYTF.

V and J are TRBV6-6 and TRBJ1-5; possible D gene TRBD1, 5 bases. The CDR3 has 14 residues. Germline lookup yields CDR1 MNHNY and CDR2 SVGAGI (reference sequence). Trimming took 2 bases from V and 4 from J, leaving 9 bases between them. CDR3 coding DNA: TGTGCCAGCAGTTACCCGGACAAAAATCAGCCCCAGCATTTT. It encodes CASSYPDKNQPQHF.

The V call is TRBV29-1, the J call TRBJ1-1; 11 bases agree with TRBD1. Germline V gives CDR1 SQVTM, CDR2 ANQGSEA. The CDR3 spans 14 residues. After removal of 6 bases from V and 4 bases from J, the junction contained 7 bases not matched to a gene. The chain's CDR3 is CSVGGDRGFTEAFF. The CDR3 DNA is TGCAGCGTCGGGGGGGACAGGGGGTTCACTGAAGCTTTCTTT.

The V and J genes are TRBV4-3 and TRBJ2-7; D tentatively reads TRBD1 or TRBD2 (5 bases each). V was trimmed by 0 bases and J by 5 bases, leaving 14 bases between them. Per germline, CDR1 LGHNA and CDR2 YSLEER. The CDR3 extends over 15 amino acids. CDR3 nucleotide sequence: TGCGCCAGCAGCCAAGATAGGGGACCACGGGACGAGCAGTACTTC. This translates into CASSQDRGPRDEQYF.

This clonotype was observed a few times. V is TRBV29-1 and J is TRBJ2-3, with 7 bases aligning to TRBD1. Germline lookup yields CDR1 SQVTM and CDR2 ANQGSEA. There are 12 residues in the CDR3. The trim removed 7 bases at V and 2 bases at J, leaving 3 bases unmatched. The CDR3 reads CSEGQLTDTQYF. Here the CDR3 DNA reads TGCAGCGAGGGACAGCTCACAGATACGCAGTATTTT.

The sample holds a few counts of this clonotype. This chain joins TRBV7-9 and TRBJ2-3; no definite D call. V was trimmed by 1 base and J by 1 base, leaving 6 bases between them. The length of the CDR3 is 14 residues. From germline, CDR1 is SEHNR and CDR2 FQNEAQ (reference sequence). The CDR3 DNA sequence: TGTGCCAGCAGCTTAGAAGTTGGCACAGATACGCAGTATTTT. Translating gives CASSLEVGTDTQYF.

The V and J genes are TRBV6-1 and TRBJ1-2, with D uncertain. The germline V gene encodes CDR1 MNHNS and CDR2 SASEGT. With 5 bases removed from V and 8 bases from J, the gap between germline ends came to 12 bases. The CDR3 has 12 amino acids. CDR3 protein: CASSRTRNGYTF. The CDR3 DNA reads TGTGCCAGCAGTCGGACCAGAAACGGCTACACCTTC.

This clonotype was observed a few times. The genes are TRBV29-1 and TRBJ1-1; 8 bases map to TRBD1. Trimming removed 1 base from V and 5 bases from J; junction bases left unmatched: 6. Looked up from germline, CDR1 is SQVTM and CDR2 is ANQGSEA. There are 14 residues in the CDR3. The CDR3 sequence is CSVEAGQGTTEAFF. The CDR3 DNA sequence: TGCAGCGTTGAAGCAGGACAGGGAACAACTGAAGCTTTCTTT.

This chain joins TRBV4-1 and TRBJ1-2; 10 bases map to TRBD1. The J segment lost 4 bases and the V segment lost 3 bases, leaving 2 bases of the junction unmatched. The CDR3 is 14 residues long. Germline V gene data show CDR1 as MGHRA and CDR2 as YSYEKL. The CDR3 region is CASSQTGGAYGYTF. CDR3 nucleotide sequence: TGCGCCAGCAGCCAGACAGGGGGCGCCTATGGCTACACCTTC.

Many counts were recorded for this clonotype. The chain recombines TRBV12-3 or TRBV12-4 with TRBJ1-1, with D unclear. V lost 1 base, J lost 9 bases, and 9 bases lay in between. This CDR3 region has 12 residues. The CDR3 here is CASSLEYGKAFF. The CDR3 DNA reads as TGTGCCAGCAGTTTAGAGTATGGGAAAGCTTTCTTT.

V gene TRBV10-3 combines with J gene TRBJ2-3; 12 bases are a match to TRBD2. The length of the CDR3 is 14 residues. Germline lookup yields CDR1 ENHRY and CDR2 SYGVKD. J lost 4 bases, V lost 10 bases, and 6 bases had no gene match. This CDR3 reads CATSSGRASDTQYF. In DNA form, the CDR3 reads TGTGCCACCTCTAGCGGGAGGGCCTCAGATACGCAGTATTTT.

As DNA, the CDR3 is TGTGCCAGCTCACTAAGGGAGGCGAACACTGAAGCTTTCTTT. Translation gives CASSLREANTEAFF. The V and J genes are TRBV18 and TRBJ1-1; D unclear. V lost 4 bases and J 1 base, leaving 10 bases between the germline ends. From germline, CDR1 is KGHSH and CDR2 LQKENI. The CDR3 consists of 14 residues. The whole variable domain, remainder taken from reference TRBV18 and TRBJ1-1, is NAGVMQNPRHLVRRRGQEARLRCSPMKGHSHVYWYRQLPEEGLKFMVYLQKENIIDESGMPKERFSAEFPKEGPSILRIQQVVRGDSAAYFCASSLREANTEAFFGQGTRLTVV.

A few counts support this clonotype. The chain employs TRBV24-1 and TRBJ1-2; TRBD1 matches 9 bases. This CDR3 comprises 14 residues. The germline CDR1 and CDR2 sequences are KGHDR and SFDVKD. The V segment lost 3 bases and the J segment 8 bases; nucleotides outside the gene matches: 6. CDR3 amino acids: CATSDPGQGSGYTF. CDR3 DNA sequence: TGTGCCACCAGTGATCCGGGACAGGGTTCCGGCTACACCTTC.